Below are 17 T cell receptor beta chains sequenced from a single sample in a study of T cells after posttransplantation cyclophosphamide. Profiling relied on immunoSEQ multiplex PCR, and the TCRdb table lists in-frame clones only, not all of them. The sample has about 27,000 clones, none seen only once. Treatment was busulfan-fludarabine conditioning, a marrow graft, and cyclophosphamide on days +3 and +4. This specimen was PBMCs, taken after allogeneic stem cell transplant with posttransplant cyclophosphamide. These receptor sequences come from a male patient in his late teens or twenties who received an allogeneic stem cell transplant from a related donor, was CMV-positive, and had no GVHD. Some T cells may originate from the graft donor.

This clone has ten or more counts. The CDR3 nucleotides read TGTGCCAGCAGCCAAGGGACTAGCGGTGCCTACGAGCAGTACTTC. Its protein is CASSQGTSGAYEQYF. The chain has TRBV14 and TRBJ2-7, with 10 bases fitting TRBD2. CDR1 is SGHDN and CDR2 is FVKESK in the germline V gene. This CDR3 has 15 amino acids. V gave up 1 base and J gave up 2 bases; unmatched junction bases: 2.

This clone was seen at least ten times. This chain connects TRBV9 to TRBJ1-4, with D tentatively TRBD1 (5 bases). V lost 3 bases to trimming and J lost 5 bases, with 14 bases between them. This CDR3 is 15 amino acids long. Germline CDR1 SGDLS, CDR2 YYNGEE. Here the CDR3 reads CASSATGTGNEKLFF. For the CDR3, the DNA is TGTGCCAGCAGCGCCACAGGTACCGGGAATGAAAAACTGTTTTTT.

This clone was detected ten times or more. This sequence joins TRBV5-3 and TRBJ2-5; weak D call: TRBD2 (6 bases). TRBV5-3 is noted as an ORF with a role that remains uncertain. This CDR3 comprises 14 residues. V was pared by 3 bases and J by 13 bases, with 22 bases between. CDR3 bases: TGTGCCAGAAGCTCCCACGTCGGGGAGGAACCCTTGTACTTC. Translating gives CARSSHVGEEPLYF.

This clone came up many times. The chain has TRBV5-1 and TRBJ1-4; no firm D call. The CDR3 has 14 residues. V dropped 0 bases and J dropped 6 bases, with 9 bases sitting between them. Germline CDR1 and CDR2: SGHRS and YFSETQ. The CDR3 spells CASSLAGVDEKLFF. Written as DNA, the CDR3 is TGCGCCAGCAGCTTGGCCGGGGTGGATGAAAAACTGTTTTTT.

This clone has ten or more counts. V gene TRBV6-1 combines with J gene TRBJ2-5; no firm D call. V was cut by 5 bases and J by 0 bases, with 10 bases left in between. The CDR3 spans 14 residues. CDR1 and CDR2 from the germline V gene are MNHNS and SASEGT. In DNA, the CDR3 is TGTGCCAGCAGTAGTGGTGGGCACCAAGAGACCCAGTACTTC. It encodes CASSSGGHQETQYF.

This clone was found many times. The CDR3 protein is CASSKGQGGQETQYF. CDR3 in DNA: TGTGCCAGCAGCAAAGGACAGGGAGGCCAAGAGACCCAGTACTTC. The chain recombines TRBV5-8 with TRBJ2-5; 8 bases fit TRBD1. The J segment lost 1 base and the V segment lost 4 bases, leaving 6 bases of the junction unmatched. The CDR3 consists of 15 residues. Germline V gene data show CDR1 as SGHTS and CDR2 as YDEGEE. The full variable domain, its missing parts supplied by reference TRBV5-8 and TRBJ2-5, is EAGVTQSPTHLIKTRGQQATLRCSPISGHTSVYWYQQALGLGLQFLLWYDEGEERNRGNFPPRFSGRQFPNYSSELNVNALELEDSALYLCASSKGQGGQETQYFGPGTRLLVL.

This clone has ten or more counts. The J gene is TRBJ2-1, the V gene TRBV6-6; the D is unclear. Per the germline V gene, CDR1 is MNHNY and CDR2 is SVGAGI (reference sequence). V was trimmed by 6 bases and J by 0 bases, leaving 6 bases between them. The CDR3 length is 13 residues. Written as DNA, the CDR3 is TGTGCCAGCAGCCCGAGCTCCTACAATGAGCAGTTCTTC. The encoded protein is CASSPSSYNEQFF.

At least ten counts were recorded for this clone. The J gene is TRBJ1-2, the V gene TRBV5-6; TRBD1 might be the D (6 bases). The germline V and J ends were trimmed by 0 bases and 0 bases, with 15 bases remaining between them. There are 17 residues in the CDR3. Germline V gene sequence: CDR1 SGHDT, CDR2 YYEEEE. DNA of the CDR3: TGTGCCAGCAGCTTGGCATCGACAGGCAATACTAACTATGGCTACACCTTC. This sequence encodes CASSLASTGNTNYGYTF.

The sample holds many counts of this clone. The chain uses TRBV2 and TRBJ2-7; D remains ambiguous. Germline V gives CDR1 SNHLY, CDR2 FYNNEI. The CDR3 consists of 13 residues. V lost 3 bases and J lost 1, with 7 bases in between. This CDR3 reads CASSEYLSYEQYF. The CDR3 region has the DNA TGTGCCAGCAGTGAGTACCTATCCTACGAGCAGTACTTC.

The sample holds many counts of this clone. The rearrangement links TRBV29-1 to TRBJ1-2, with a tentative D call TRBD1 (6 bases). Germline assignment: CDR1 SQVTM and CDR2 ANQGSEA. Trimming cost V 5 bases and J 4 bases, with 14 bases left between them. The CDR3 runs 13 residues. The CDR3 loop is CSVLEGVGYGYTF. The CDR3 DNA reads TGCAGCGTTCTAGAGGGGGTAGGCTATGGCTACACCTTC.

This clone was seen ten or more times. The chain combines TRBV28 with TRBJ2-1; 9 nucleotides agree with TRBD2. CDR3 length: 18 residues. The V gene end was trimmed by 5 bases and the J gene end by 7 bases; junction bases not matched to a gene: 18. Germline assignment: CDR1 MDHEN and CDR2 SYDVKM. The CDR3, as DNA: TGTGCCAGCAGTCCGTTTGGAGGCGGGAGGGCCCAGGAAAATGAGCAGTTCTTC. This codes for CASSPFGGGRAQENEQFF.

The sample holds many counts of this clone. The CDR3 sequence: CASSYEGRSYNEQFF. The CDR3, as DNA: TGTGCCAGCAGTTACGAGGGAAGGTCCTACAATGAGCAGTTCTTC. The V and J genes are TRBV6-5 and TRBJ2-1; a weak D match, TRBD2 (5 bases). The CDR3 has 15 amino acids. With 2 bases removed from V and 1 base from J, the gap between germline ends came to 9 bases. Germline V gives CDR1 MNHEY, CDR2 SVGAGI.

This clone was picked up many times. The chain carries TRBV30 and TRBJ2-7; TRBD2 is a possible D gene (5 bases). The CDR3 covers 14 residues. Looked up from germline, CDR1 is GTSNPN and CDR2 is SVGIG (reference sequence). Trimming took 0 bases from V and 6 from J, leaving 15 bases between them. The CDR3 DNA is TGTGCCTGGAGTGTTTGGGAGAATATGTTCGAGCAGTACTTC. Its protein is CAWSVWENMFEQYF.

This clone has at least ten counts. The CDR3 nucleotides are TGTGCCAGCAGTCCAAACAGGGGGGCCGCGTACTACGAGCAGTACTTC. Amino acids: CASSPNRGAAYYEQYF. The J gene is TRBJ2-7, the V gene TRBV28; TRBD1 matches at 8 bases. In germline, CDR1 is MDHEN, CDR2 SYDVKM. CDR3 length: 16 amino acids. J gave up 3 bases and V 5 bases, and 12 bases lay outside the gene matches.

This clone was seen repeatedly, ten times or more. This chain joins TRBV11-1 and TRBJ2-1; 8 bases agree with TRBD1. Unmatched junction bases numbered 8, after V lost 5 bases and J lost 5 bases. Germline V gene lookup returns CDR1 SGHAT and CDR2 FQDESV (reference sequence). CDR3 length: 15 residues. CDR3 in DNA: TGTGCCAGCAGCATTAGACAGGGGATAAACAATGAGCAGTTCTTC. Its translation: CASSIRQGINNEQFF.

This clone was counted many times. The chain employs TRBV19 and TRBJ1-4, with D maybe TRBD1 (5 bases). V was cut by 3 bases and J by 2 bases, with 13 bases left in between. There are 16 residues in the CDR3. Germline lookup yields CDR1 LNHDA and CDR2 SQIVND (reference sequence). CDR3 protein: CASSILVSGTNEKLFF. As DNA, the CDR3 is TGTGCCAGTAGTATTTTAGTCTCAGGGACTAATGAAAAACTGTTTTTT.

Only a few counts were recorded for this clone. The chain recombines TRBV28 with TRBJ2-5; 7 bases line up with TRBD2. The J call may be mistaken, given a closer DNA end match to TRBJ2-7. CDR1 MDHEN and CDR2 SYDVKM come from the germline V gene. This CDR3 has 15 amino acids. The CDR3 protein is CASSFWGGTQYEQYF. CDR3 bases: TGTGCCAGCAGTTTTTGGGGGGGGACCCAATACGAGCAGTACTTC.